This record covers a single T cell receptor beta chain. This entry comes from a study of blood T cell repertoires in COVID-19. Turning to the study itself: COVID-19 samples from acute and convalescent phases originated in the United States, Italy and Spain.

This CDR3 is built from 15 residues. V was trimmed by 4 bases and J by 0 bases, leaving 16 bases between them. Germline CDR1 and CDR2: SQVTM and ANQGSEA. In the authors' methods: Scientists estimated how many nucleated cells there were by amplifying reference gene primers. Profiling relied on immunoSEQ multiplex PCR, and the TCRdb table lists in-frame clones only, not all of them. The DNA was the basis for D and trimming; V, J and clone size are from that table. This sample yields approximately 110,000 clones, of which roughly 84% are seen a single time; 7.5% to 9.5% belongs to the top ten. Specimen: peripheral blood. The clonotype originates from a woman in her seventies who had recovered from COVID-19. This chain uses TRBV29-1 with TRBJ2-7, with TRBD1 as a possible D gene (6 bases). The CDR3, as DNA: TGCAGCGTTGGGGGGCTGGACCGGAGCTCCTACGAGCAGTACTTC. It codes for CSVGGLDRSSYEQYF.